These T cell receptor beta chains were read from a single sample in a study of T cell responses to AZD1222 COVID-19 vaccine. TCRdb's copy holds only in-frame clones and misses some; the assay was immunoSEQ multiplex PCR. The repertoire consists of 30,000 to 35,000 clones, with about 89% occurring once and the leading ten covering under 50%. The specimen comprised peripheral blood, sampled on day 0 of AZD1222 vaccination. Receptors originate from an adult in good health. Each CDR3 is given with its conserved first and last residue. Fields, in order: clone size, J gene, D gene, V gene, CDR3 protein, CDR3 DNA. D genes are given only for firm matches. The size field is filled for only some rows; it gives once, few, many or a size class.

abundance: NA
j_gene: TRBJ2-1
d_gene: NA
v_gene: TRBV15
CDR3aa: CATSRDSSWSGQNNEQFF
CDR3nt: TGTGCCACCAGCAGAGATAGTAGTTGGAGCGGACAAAACAATGAGCAGTTCTTC

abundance: NA
j_gene: TRBJ2-1
d_gene: TRBD2
v_gene: TRBV5-1
CDR3aa: CASSLVGGAGNEQFF
CDR3nt: TGCGCCAGCAGCTTGGTCGGGGGGGCCGGCAATGAGCAGTTCTTC

abundance: NA
j_gene: TRBJ1-3
d_gene: NA
v_gene: TRBV27
CDR3aa: CASSPLGTATGNTIYF
CDR3nt: TGTGCCAGCAGTCCCTTGGGGACGGCTACTGGAAACACCATATATTTT

abundance: NA
j_gene: TRBJ2-7
d_gene: NA
v_gene: TRBV6-5
CDR3aa: CASSREEFYEQYF
CDR3nt: TGTGCCAGCTCCAGGGAGGAGTTCTACGAGCAGTACTTC

abundance: NA
j_gene: TRBJ1-4
d_gene: NA
v_gene: TRBV5-1
CDR3aa: CASSLYGGLNEKLFF
CDR3nt: TGCGCCAGCAGCTTGTATGGGGGTTTAAATGAAAAACTGTTTTTT

abundance: NA
j_gene: TRBJ1-2
d_gene: NA
v_gene: TRBV7-9
CDR3aa: CASIEGAANYGYTF
CDR3nt: TGTGCCAGCATCGAAGGGGCAGCTAACTATGGCTACACCTTC

abundance: NA
j_gene: TRBJ1-2
d_gene: NA
v_gene: TRBV30
CDR3aa: CAWRAGTYGYTF
CDR3nt: TGTGCCTGGAGGGCAGGGACCTATGGCTACACCTTC

abundance: NA
j_gene: TRBJ1-1
d_gene: NA
v_gene: TRBV9
CDR3aa: CASSVASANTEAFF
CDR3nt: TGTGCCAGCAGCGTAGCTTCGGCAAACACTGAAGCTTTCTTT

abundance: NA
j_gene: TRBJ2-5
d_gene: NA
v_gene: TRBV5-1
CDR3aa: CASSLGPPTWQETQYF
CDR3nt: TGCGCCAGCAGCTTGGGGCCTCCTACATGGCAAGAGACCCAGTACTTC

abundance: NA
j_gene: TRBJ2-2
d_gene: TRBD2
v_gene: TRBV4-3
CDR3aa: CASSQVLAGADLNTGELFF
CDR3nt: TGCGCCAGCAGCCAAGTACTAGCGGGGGCCGATCTGAACACCGGGGAGCTGTTTTTT

abundance: NA
j_gene: TRBJ1-6
d_gene: TRBD1
v_gene: TRBV9
CDR3aa: CASSVGLQGAIDSPLHF
CDR3nt: TGTGCCAGCAGCGTAGGATTACAGGGGGCTATCGATTCACCCCTCCACTTT

abundance: NA
j_gene: TRBJ1-5
d_gene: TRBD1
v_gene: TRBV19
CDR3aa: CASSIRTGGQPQHF
CDR3nt: TGTGCCAGTAGTATTAGGACAGGGGGGCAGCCCCAGCATTTT

abundance: NA
j_gene: TRBJ1-5
d_gene: TRBD1
v_gene: TRBV2
CDR3aa: CASMEWRQGSQPQHF
CDR3nt: TGTGCCAGCATGGAGTGGAGACAGGGAAGTCAGCCCCAGCATTTT

abundance: NA
j_gene: TRBJ1-1
d_gene: NA
v_gene: TRBV4-3
CDR3aa: CASSQRTQGTEAFF
CDR3nt: TGCGCCAGCAGCCAACGAACACAGGGAACTGAAGCTTTCTTT

abundance: NA
j_gene: TRBJ2-3
d_gene: NA
v_gene: TRBV6-5
CDR3aa: CASRRGDTQYF
CDR3nt: TGTGCCAGCAGGCGGGGAGATACGCAGTATTTT

abundance: once
j_gene: TRBJ1-2
d_gene: NA
v_gene: TRBV5-1
CDR3aa: CASSLAAELYGYTF
CDR3nt: TGCGCCAGCAGCTTGGCCGCGGAACTCTATGGCTACACCTTC

abundance: NA
j_gene: TRBJ2-7
d_gene: NA
v_gene: TRBV27
CDR3aa: CASSLRNEQYF
CDR3nt: TGTGCCAGCAGTTTGAGGAACGAGCAGTACTTC

abundance: NA
j_gene: TRBJ2-7
d_gene: NA
v_gene: TRBV5-8
CDR3aa: CASSVSYEQYF
CDR3nt: TGTGCCAGCAGCGTGAGCTACGAGCAGTACTTC

abundance: NA
j_gene: TRBJ2-5
d_gene: NA
v_gene: TRBV9
CDR3aa: CASSGIQETQYF
CDR3nt: TGTGCCAGCAGTGGGATACAAGAGACCCAGTACTTC

abundance: once
j_gene: TRBJ2-3
d_gene: TRBD2
v_gene: TRBV5-4
CDR3aa: CASSTGTSGDTDTQYF
CDR3nt: TGTGCCAGCAGCACCGGGACTAGCGGAGACACAGATACGCAGTATTTT

abundance: NA
j_gene: TRBJ1-5
d_gene: TRBD1
v_gene: TRBV12-5
CDR3aa: CASGPQGGLGSGNQPQHF
CDR3nt: TGTGCTAGTGGTCCTCAGGGGGGACTGGGTAGCGGCAATCAGCCCCAGCATTTT

abundance: NA
j_gene: TRBJ2-7
d_gene: TRBD1
v_gene: TRBV6-5
CDR3aa: CASTQGNQGEQYF
CDR3nt: TGTGCCAGCACACAGGGGAACCAGGGAGAGCAGTACTTC

abundance: NA
j_gene: TRBJ1-2
d_gene: TRBD1
v_gene: TRBV19
CDR3aa: CASSTKTGNYGYTF
CDR3nt: TGTGCCAGTAGCACCAAGACAGGGAACTATGGCTACACCTTC

abundance: NA
j_gene: TRBJ2-5
d_gene: NA
v_gene: TRBV19
CDR3aa: CASSPTSGSPQETQYF
CDR3nt: TGTGCCAGTAGTCCAACGTCTGGCTCGCCCCAAGAGACCCAGTACTTC

abundance: NA
j_gene: TRBJ2-7
d_gene: NA
v_gene: TRBV6-5
CDR3aa: CASSNPGGAYEQYF
CDR3nt: TGTGCCAGCAGTAACCCGGGTGGGGCCTACGAGCAGTACTTC

abundance: NA
j_gene: TRBJ1-2
d_gene: TRBD1
v_gene: TRBV30
CDR3aa: CAWSAGQNYGYTF
CDR3nt: TGTGCCTGGAGTGCGGGACAGAACTATGGCTACACCTTC

abundance: NA
j_gene: TRBJ2-1
d_gene: NA
v_gene: TRBV4-2
CDR3aa: CASSQASNNEQFF
CDR3nt: TGTGCCAGCAGCCAAGCTAGCAACAATGAGCAGTTCTTC

abundance: NA
j_gene: TRBJ2-1
d_gene: TRBD2
v_gene: TRBV5-1
CDR3aa: CASSPTSGAYNEQFF
CDR3nt: TGCGCCAGCAGCCCCACTAGCGGTGCCTACAATGAGCAGTTCTTC

abundance: NA
j_gene: TRBJ1-1
d_gene: NA
v_gene: TRBV6-2/TRBV6-3
CDR3aa: CASSYRGFTEAFF
CDR3nt: TGTGCCAGCAGTTATCGGGGGTTCACTGAAGCTTTCTTT

abundance: NA
j_gene: TRBJ1-5
d_gene: NA
v_gene: TRBV11-3
CDR3aa: CASSLNSGVNQPQHF
CDR3nt: TGTGCCAGCAGCTTAAATTCCGGGGTTAATCAGCCCCAGCATTTT

abundance: NA
j_gene: TRBJ2-5
d_gene: TRBD2
v_gene: TRBV9
CDR3aa: CASSVIGGEFHQETQYF
CDR3nt: TGTGCCAGCAGCGTTATCGGGGGGGAATTTCACCAAGAGACCCAGTACTTC